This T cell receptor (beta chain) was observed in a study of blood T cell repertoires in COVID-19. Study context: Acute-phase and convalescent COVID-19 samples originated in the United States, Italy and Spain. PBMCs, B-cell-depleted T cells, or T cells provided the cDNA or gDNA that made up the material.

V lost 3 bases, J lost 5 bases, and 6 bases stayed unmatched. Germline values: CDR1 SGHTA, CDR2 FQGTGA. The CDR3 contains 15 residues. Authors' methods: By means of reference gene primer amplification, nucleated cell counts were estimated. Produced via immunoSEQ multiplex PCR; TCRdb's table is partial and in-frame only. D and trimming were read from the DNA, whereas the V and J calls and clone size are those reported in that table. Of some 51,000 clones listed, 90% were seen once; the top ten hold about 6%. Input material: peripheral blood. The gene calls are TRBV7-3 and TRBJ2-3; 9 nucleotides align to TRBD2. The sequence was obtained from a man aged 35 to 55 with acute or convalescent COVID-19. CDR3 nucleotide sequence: TGTGCCAGCAGCTTTTTAGCGGGAGCGAAAGATACGCAGTATTTT. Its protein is CASSFLAGAKDTQYF.